This TCR beta chain stems from a study of blood T cell repertoires in COVID-19. Study context: The samples span acute and convalescent COVID-19 from the United States, Italy and Spain. T cells, B-cell-depleted T cells, or PBMCs provided the cDNA or gDNA that served as material.

V shed 0 bases and J shed 0 bases, with 11 bases lying between them. The CDR3 has 16 residues. From germline, CDR1 is MNHEY and CDR2 SVGAGI. How the authors handled the data: Nucleated cell number was recorded as an estimate derived from reference gene primer amplification. Libraries were prepared by immunoSEQ multiplex PCR; TCRdb keeps only in-frame clonotypes and omits some of them. V and J calls and clone size are copied from that table; D and trimming were computed from the DNA. In the table there are 180,000 or so clones, over 80% of which are singletons. Donors in Cohort 3 counted as recovered after two negative PCRs, clearance, or symptom resolution.

Sequencing was carried out using PBMCs or T cells enriched from blood (not recorded which). This sequence originates from a woman aged 55-69 years who had recovered from COVID-19. This chain uses TRBV6-5 with TRBJ1-2; unclear D gene. CDR3 sequence (DNA): TGTGCCAGCAGTTACTCTGGAGCCCTTGCTAACTATGGCTACACCTTC. Protein: CASSYSGALANYGYTF.